A single sample gave rise to the 5 T cell receptor beta chains below, sequenced in a study of blood T cell repertoires in COVID-19. The protocol was immunoSEQ multiplex PCR, while the TCRdb copy is restricted to in-frame clones and leaves out a portion. The sample holds 150,000 to 200,000 clones, approximately 82% seen once. Sequenced input: PBMCs or T cells enriched from blood (not recorded which). Source of these receptors: a woman in her forties or fifties who had recovered from COVID-19.

CDR3 sequence (DNA): TGCAGCGTTGATGTCGGGACAGACCTTTTCCCAGATACGCAGTATTTT. Its translation: CSVDVGTDLFPDTQYF. V and J are TRBV29-1 and TRBJ2-3; 7 bases line up with TRBD1. V trimming: 3 bases; J trimming: 4 bases; junction bases outside the gene matches: 13. CDR1 is SQVTM and CDR2 is ANQGSEA in the germline V gene. This CDR3 contains 16 residues.

V usage is TRBV29-1 and J usage is TRBJ2-3; 8 nucleotides line up with TRBD1. This CDR3 region has 17 residues. J gave up 1 base and V 2 bases, and 11 bases lay outside the gene matches. Germline CDR1 SQVTM, CDR2 ANQGSEA. The chain's CDR3 is CSVEKRQGTEGTDTQYF. The CDR3 nucleotides read TGCAGCGTTGAAAAGCGACAGGGGACGGAGGGCACAGATACGCAGTATTTT.

This chain joins TRBV24-1 and TRBJ2-2; D is possibly TRBD2 (6 bases). The CDR3 contains 15 residues. V was shortened by 8 bases and J by 5 bases, with 17 bases between the two germline ends. The V gene's germline CDR1 is KGHDR and CDR2 SFDVKD. CDR3 DNA sequence: TGTGCCACCACCTCGGGGCGCCGGGGGACCGGGGAGCTGTTTTTT. It encodes CATTSGRRGTGELFF.

The chain carries TRBV7-6 and TRBJ1-1; 9 bases fit TRBD1. The germline CDR1 and CDR2 sequences are SGHVS and FNYEAQ. This CDR3 contains 17 residues. V lost 6 bases and J lost 4; bases outside the gene matches: 15. For the CDR3, the DNA is TGTGCCAGCAGTTATAATTCCGGGACAGGGAGGAGCACTGAAGCTTTCTTT. This translates into CASSYNSGTGRSTEAFF. The entire variable domain, with the rest obtained from reference TRBV7-6 and TRBJ1-1, is as follows: GAGVSQSPRYKVTKRGQDVALRCDPISGHVSLYWYRQALGQGPEFLTYFNYEAQQDKSGLPNDRFSAERPEGSISTLTIQRTEQRDSAMYRCASSYNSGTGRSTEAFFGQGTRLTVV.

This clone was seen more than once but under ten times. J is TRBJ2-2 and V is TRBV6-5; unclear D gene. The germline gives CDR1 MNHEY, CDR2 SVGAGI. There are 15 residues in the CDR3. Trimming cost V 4 bases and J 3 bases, with 12 bases left between them. In DNA form, the CDR3 reads TGTGCCAGCAGTTTAATTGGGCCGCACACCGGGGAGCTGTTTTTT. Translated, it gives CASSLIGPHTGELFF.